Below, 7 T cell receptor beta chains from the same sample are listed, as sequenced in a study of post-analysis software for immune sequencing data. Study results and caveats: Four to six TRBV segments were more frequent in patients than controls; TRBV5-6, TRBV5-1 and TRBV20-1 belonged to this group.

These TCRs' antigens remain unknown. Sequencing libraries made from TCR beta cDNA carried unique molecular identifiers. TCRdb reprocessed the PCR reads with MiXCR, giving one entry per CDR3 protein. The sample carries about 200,000 distinct CDR3 sequences, approximately 29% recorded once. Sequenced: blood. All receptors come from a girl under 18 with multiple sclerosis.

This clonotype was observed once. The chain is built from TRBV20-1 and TRBJ2-7; 7 bases line up with TRBD1. Trimming took 2 bases from V and 2 from J; bases not matched to a gene: 6. This CDR3 has 14 amino acids. The germline V gene has CDR1 DFQATT and CDR2 SNEGSKA (reference sequence). The CDR3 loop is CSARPDGTAYEQYF. The CDR3, as DNA: TGCAGTGCTAGACCGGACGGGACAGCCTACGAGCAGTACTTC.

This clonotype came up a few times. The V and J genes are TRBV4-2 and TRBJ2-2; 8 bases match TRBD2. The CDR3 spans 17 residues. Per germline, CDR1 LGHNA and CDR2 YNFKEQ. J lost 7 bases, V lost 0 bases, and 10 bases had no gene match. CDR3: CASSQEVAGNFGGELFF. CDR3 nucleotide sequence: TGTGCCAGCAGCCAAGAGGTAGCGGGAAACTTCGGCGGGGAGCTGTTTTTT.

This clonotype occurred many times. The rearrangement uses TRBV7-2 and TRBJ2-1; a possible D gene is TRBD1 (5 bases). V lost 3 bases and J lost 0, with 12 bases in between. Germline V gene sequence: CDR1 SGHTA, CDR2 FQGNSA. This CDR3 spans 16 amino acids. The CDR3 nucleotides read TGTGCCAGCAGCTTGACCAGGGCCCCCTCCTACAATGAGCAGTTCTTC. Residues: CASSLTRAPSYNEQFF.

There are many counts of this clonotype. The chain carries TRBV29-1 and TRBJ1-5, with D perhaps matching TRBD1 (6 bases). Trimming took off 5 bases at V and 2 bases at J, with 10 bases between the two ends. This CDR3 contains 13 residues. Per the germline V gene, CDR1 is SQVTM and CDR2 is ANQGSEA. The CDR3 reads CSVTGSGNQPQHF. CDR3 in DNA: TGCAGCGTTACAGGGTCAGGCAATCAGCCCCAGCATTTT.

The table lists this clonotype with many counts. The V call is TRBV28, the J call TRBJ1-2, with 7 bases that match TRBD1. V shed 10 bases and J 4 bases; nucleotides not matched to a gene: 9. The length of the CDR3 is 13 residues. Germline V gene lookup returns CDR1 MDHEN and CDR2 SYDVKM. The DNA for the CDR3 is TGTGCCACCGGGGGACAGACGTTCTATGGCTACACCTTC. This translates into CATGGQTFYGYTF.

This clonotype was observed a few times. The CDR3 region is CAWSVRSGYTF. CDR3 DNA sequence: TGTGCCTGGAGTGTTCGTAGCGGCTACACCTTC. The V gene is TRBV30, the J gene TRBJ1-2; D unclear. Germline lookup yields CDR1 GTSNPN and CDR2 SVGIG (reference sequence). V gave up 0 bases and J gave up 8 bases, with 7 bases separating them. The CDR3 is 11 amino acids.

The gene calls are TRBV14 and TRBJ2-5; D is unclear. Germline CDR1 is SGHDN and CDR2 is FVKESK. The CDR3 is 11 residues long. Trimming stripped 4 bases from V and 11 bases from J, with 11 bases between. The CDR3 sequence: CASSRLGEQYF. The CDR3 DNA follows: TGTGCCAGCAGCCGTTTAGGAGAGCAGTACTTC.